The 22 T cell receptor beta chains in this list originate from one sample, sequenced in a study of human T cells and chemical hapten exposure. TCRdb re-called the RACE reads through MiXCR, storing one row per CDR3 protein. Among around 130,000 distinct CDR3 sequences listed, about 11% were seen once. Noted time point: patch test 3, about 24 weeks after DPC sensitization. The treatment was: therapeutic diphenylcyclopropenone sensitization with weekly scalp DPC. The sequences come from whole blood, collected in connection with sensitization to the hapten diphenylcyclopropenone (DPC). These TCRs come from a woman aged 45-65 years with alopecia areata. Some clones in this sample may be carry-over from other donors' samples.

This clonotype was detected only a few times. The rearrangement joins TRBV5-5 to TRBJ1-5; D is possibly TRBD1 (5 bases). The CDR3 extends over 15 amino acids. Trimming took 3 bases from V and 1 from J, leaving 11 bases between them. Germline loops: CDR1 SGHKS, CDR2 YYEKEE (reference sequence). CDR3 in amino acids: CASSSGGVSNQPQHF. CDR3 in DNA: TGTGCCAGCAGCTCCGGAGGGGTAAGCAATCAGCCCCAGCATTTT.

This chain connects TRBV28 to TRBJ1-6; D gene unclear. The V gene's germline CDR1 is MDHEN and CDR2 SYDVKM. V shed 4 bases and J shed 10 bases, with 8 bases lying between them. The CDR3 is made up of 12 amino acids. In DNA form, the CDR3 reads TGTGCCAGCAGTTCAGGCGGATCACCCCTCCACTTT. This encodes CASSSGGSPLHF.

This chain links TRBV12-3 or TRBV12-4 with TRBJ2-1, with a weak D call TRBD1 (5 bases). With 8 bases removed from V and 2 bases from J, the gap between germline ends came to 16 bases. This CDR3 region has 15 residues. CDR3: CASGADPAAYNEQFF. DNA of the CDR3: TGTGCCAGCGGGGCGGACCCGGCAGCCTACAATGAGCAGTTCTTC.

The chain employs TRBV11-2 and TRBJ2-3; D remains unclear. Trimming pared 3 bases from V and 1 base from J, leaving 8 bases between. Per the germline V gene, CDR1 is SGHAT and CDR2 is FQNNGV. The length of the CDR3 is 14 residues. The CDR3 region is CASSLSYRTDTQYF. The CDR3 nucleotides are TGTGCCAGCAGCTTGTCTTACCGCACAGATACGCAGTATTTT.

This clonotype has at least ten counts. Here the CDR3 reads CASSLVNGVGGAPSGANVLTF. The CDR3 DNA reads as TGTGCCAGCAGCTTAGTCAATGGGGTCGGGGGCGCGCCGAGTGGGGCCAACGTCCTGACTTTC. The chain employs TRBV11-2 and TRBJ2-6; D possibly matches TRBD1 or TRBD2 (6 bases each). V lost 1 base and J 3 bases, leaving 25 bases between the germline ends. Germline loops: CDR1 SGHAT, CDR2 FQNNGV. This CDR3 contains 21 residues.

The V and J genes are TRBV6-1 and TRBJ1-1; D not resolved. Germline CDR1 is MNHNS and CDR2 is SASEGT. V lost 2 bases, J lost 1 base, and 5 bases lay in between. The CDR3 consists of 13 residues. The CDR3 DNA is TGTGCCAGCAGTGAAATCTGGAACACTGAAGCTTTCTTT. Translating it yields CASSEIWNTEAFF.

The gene calls are TRBV12-3 or TRBV12-4 and TRBJ1-1, with TRBD1 identical over 9 bases. After removal of 5 bases from V and 3 bases from J, the junction contained 7 bases not matched to a gene. The CDR3 contains 15 residues. The CDR3 region is CASSPGQGRDTEAFF. CDR3 nucleotides: TGTGCCAGCAGTCCAGGACAGGGGAGGGACACTGAAGCTTTCTTT.

This clonotype was recorded a few times. J is TRBJ2-1 and V is TRBV23-1; no clear D. TRBV23-1 falls under the ORF class, with uncertain function. Trimming shortened V by 4 bases and J by 12 bases, and 4 bases separated the two germline ends. The CDR3 is 9 residues long. The CDR3 protein is CASSRVQFF. Here the CDR3 DNA reads TGCGCCAGCAGTCGGGTGCAGTTCTTC.

CDR3 sequence (DNA): TGTGCCAGCAGTTTCCCCCGTCAATTGCGAACGGGGAGCTCCTATAATTCACCCCTCCACTTT. Its translation: CASSFPRQLRTGSSYNSPLHF. The V and J genes are TRBV28 and TRBJ1-6; D is unclear. The CDR3 contains 21 residues. Germline V gene sequence: CDR1 MDHEN, CDR2 SYDVKM. V was pared by 3 bases and J by 0 bases, with 24 bases between.

This clonotype was detected only a few times. J is TRBJ2-7 and V is TRBV30; 7 bases line up with TRBD2. V was clipped by 4 bases and J by 6 bases; unmatched bases: 6. The CDR3 is made up of 12 amino acids. Germline lookup yields CDR1 GTSNPN and CDR2 SVGIG (reference sequence). The CDR3 coding sequence is TGTGCCTGGACCCCGGCGGGGGTCGAGCAGTACTTC. Translating it yields CAWTPAGVEQYF.

The chain uses TRBV10-3 and TRBJ1-2, with D unresolved. The V gene's germline CDR1 is ENHRY and CDR2 SYGVKD. The CDR3 is 12 amino acids. Trimming took off 9 bases at V and 2 bases at J, with 10 bases between the two ends. CDR3 region: CAILSPNYGYTF. CDR3 coding DNA: TGTGCCATTTTGTCCCCGAACTATGGCTACACCTTC.

This sequence joins TRBV2 and TRBJ2-6; D not certain. The CDR3 covers 14 residues. Trimming stripped 6 bases from V and 15 bases from J, with 21 bases between. Germline V gene lookup returns CDR1 SNHLY and CDR2 FYNNEI. The CDR3, as DNA: TGTGCCAGCAGGGGGAACAGCTACTTCGATCCCCTGACTTTC. Its translation is CASRGNSYFDPLTF.

In its sample, this clonotype was seen a few times. The V and J genes are TRBV20-1 and TRBJ2-3, with 10 bases that match TRBD2. V trimming: 3 bases; J trimming: 6 bases; junction bases outside the gene matches: 3. The CDR3 length is 13 residues. Germline CDR1 DFQATT, CDR2 SNEGSKA (reference sequence). The CDR3 DNA reads TGCAGTGCTAGGGGGACTAGCGAGGATACGCAGTATTTT. Translated, it gives CSARGTSEDTQYF.

This chain links TRBV7-2 with TRBJ2-3, with 12 bases identical to TRBD2. The CDR3 loop spans 16 amino acids. V lost 5 bases and J lost 2; bases outside the gene matches: 5. Germline values: CDR1 SGHTA, CDR2 FQGNSA. In nucleotides, the CDR3 is TGTGCCAGCAGCACAGGACTAGCGGGGCTCACAGATACGCAGTATTTT. It yields the protein CASSTGLAGLTDTQYF.

This rearrangement joins TRBV27 to TRBJ2-3; no clear D gene. Germline-derived CDR1 and CDR2 are MNHEY and SMNVEV (reference sequence). Trimming stripped 3 bases from V and 4 bases from J, with 20 bases between. The CDR3 is 17 residues long. CDR3 bases: TGTGCCAGCAGTTTGAGACCCTGGCCCCCTGGGGCAGATACGCAGTATTTT. It codes for CASSLRPWPPGADTQYF.

J is TRBJ1-5 and V is TRBV2; D is perhaps TRBD1 (5 bases). Germline loops: CDR1 SNHLY, CDR2 FYNNEI. The CDR3 has 14 amino acids. Trimming shortened V by 3 bases and J by 4 bases, and 10 bases separated the two germline ends. The CDR3 loop is CASSDNRQNQPQHF. In DNA form, the CDR3 reads TGTGCCAGCAGTGATAACAGACAGAATCAGCCCCAGCATTTT.

The V and J genes are TRBV7-2 and TRBJ1-5; D ambiguous. With 7 bases removed from V and 3 bases from J, the gap between germline ends came to 19 bases. This CDR3 contains 16 residues. CDR1 and CDR2 from the germline V gene are SGHTA and FQGNSA. Here the CDR3 DNA reads TGTGCCAGCACCTTGGCGGGCTGGGGTAACAATCAGCCCCAGCATTTT. Protein: CASTLAGWGNNQPQHF. Using reference TRBV7-2 and TRBJ1-5 for the parts outside the CDR3, the full variable domain is GAGVSQSPSNKVTEKGKDVELRCDPISGHTALYWYRQSLGQGLEFLIYFQGNSAPDKSGLPSDRFSAERTGGSVSTLTIQRTQQEDSAVYLCASTLAGWGNNQPQHFGDGTRLSIL.

This clonotype came up a few times. The chain has TRBV6-5 and TRBJ1-1, with D perhaps TRBD1 (6 bases). Looked up from germline, CDR1 is MNHEY and CDR2 is SVGAGI. The length of the CDR3 is 12 residues. The V end was cut by 1 base, the J end by 12 bases, with 12 bases between. The CDR3 loop is CASSYLQGEPFF. The CDR3 nucleotides read TGTGCCAGCAGTTACTTACAGGGAGAACCTTTCTTT.

This clonotype has a count of ten or more. The rearrangement links TRBV5-6 to TRBJ2-7, with TRBD2 matching over 10 bases. J was trimmed by 7 bases and V by 7 bases; bases with no gene match: 11. Per the germline V gene, CDR1 is SGHDT and CDR2 is YYEEEE. This CDR3 is 14 amino acids long. CDR3 sequence: CASRHSGRSGEQYF. The CDR3 region has the DNA TGTGCCAGCCGACATAGCGGGAGGTCTGGAGAGCAGTACTTC.

There are many counts of this clonotype. The rearrangement joins TRBV20-1 to TRBJ2-3; D is uncertain. The CDR3 length is 12 residues. Trimming took 5 bases from V and 0 from J, leaving 6 bases between them. CDR1 is DFQATT and CDR2 is SNEGSKA in the germline V gene (reference sequence). The CDR3 DNA follows: TGCAGTGCTCGCCCCAGCACAGATACGCAGTATTTT. It specifies CSARPSTDTQYF.

This clonotype was seen a handful of times. V gene TRBV11-2 combines with J gene TRBJ1-4; maybe TRBD1 (6 bases). The V gene lost 0 bases and the J gene lost 7 bases, with 12 bases spanning the gap. Germline V gene sequence: CDR1 SGHAT, CDR2 FQNNGV. The CDR3 loop spans 15 amino acids. The CDR3 nucleotides are TGTGCCAGCAGCTTAGATCGGGGGGGCGGTGAAAAACTGTTTTTT. It yields the protein CASSLDRGGGEKLFF.

The V gene is TRBV6-2 or TRBV6-3, the J gene TRBJ2-1; TRBD2 agrees at 14 bases. The CDR3 spans 18 residues. Germline V lookup: CDR1 MNHEY, CDR2 SVGEGT. The trim removed 7 bases at V and 3 bases at J, leaving 11 bases unmatched. The CDR3 loop reads CASTIPGLAGDLYNEQFF. CDR3 nucleotides: TGTGCCAGCACGATACCGGGACTAGCGGGGGACCTCTACAATGAGCAGTTCTTC.